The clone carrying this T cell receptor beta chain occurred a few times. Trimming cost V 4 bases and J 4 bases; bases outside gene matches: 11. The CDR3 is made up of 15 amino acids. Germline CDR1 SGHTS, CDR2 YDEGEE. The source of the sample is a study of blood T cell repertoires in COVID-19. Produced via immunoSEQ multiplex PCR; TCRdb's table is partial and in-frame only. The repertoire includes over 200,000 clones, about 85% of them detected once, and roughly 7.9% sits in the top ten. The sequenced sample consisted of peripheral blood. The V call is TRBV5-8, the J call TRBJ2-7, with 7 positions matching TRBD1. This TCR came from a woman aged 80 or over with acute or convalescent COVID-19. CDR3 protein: CASSHNRQGLYEQYF. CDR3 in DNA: TGTGCCAGCAGCCATAATCGACAGGGTTTATACGAGCAGTACTTC.